This T cell receptor beta chain was recovered during a study of T cells in narcolepsy. Findings of the study overall: In some patient and control memory CD4+ samples, autoreactive clones were absent. HCRT-specific and TRIB2-specific autoreactive clonotypes appeared among same-patient CSF and blood CD4+ clonotypes. Healthy controls reportedly lacked the autoreactive clonotypes serially found in patients' blood.

Assay used: immunoSEQ multiplex PCR; TCRdb lists only in-frame clones, some missing. The sample yields roughly 34,000 clones, around 80% seen once. The CDR3 covers 13 residues. Germline CDR1 reads MDHEN; CDR2 reads SYDVKM. V was cut by 7 bases and J by 8 bases, with 17 bases left in between. As to this clone: What it recognizes is unknown.

J is TRBJ1-2 and V is TRBV28; maybe TRBD1 (5 bases). This TCR derives from a human donor with narcolepsy. Sequencing used CD45RA- memory CD4+ T cells from PBMCs. CDR3 DNA sequence: TGTGCCAGCAACCCTTCGGCCAGGGAAGGCTACACCTTC. Encoded protein: CASNPSAREGYTF.